This is a list of T cell receptor beta chains from one sample in a study of siplizumab effects on memory and regulatory T cells. The assay was immunoSEQ multiplex PCR, and TCRdb's table has in-frame clones only and misses some. The sample holds tens of thousands of clones, 80% to 90% seen once. Material for sequencing was Tregs sorted from blood. Source of these receptors: a human donor in good health. CDR3s include the opening cysteine and the closing phenylalanine or tryptophan. A D gene is named only where the DNA matches it firmly. Size is omitted from some rows. Given values are once, few, many or a class for expanded clones.

J,V,size,D,DNA,CDR3
TRBJ1-2,TRBV29-1,NA,TRBD1,TGCAGCGTTCGGACAGGAGGGGACTATGGCTACACCTTC,CSVRTGGDYGYTF
TRBJ1-5,TRBV27,once,NA,TGTGCCAGCAGTTTATCCCAGACCGGGGGATATAGCAATCAGCCCCAGCATTTT,CASSLSQTGGYSNQPQHF
TRBJ2-4,TRBV6-6,NA,NA,TGTGCCAGCGGTATAGGAGCCGCTAGGGGCATTCAGTACTTC,CASGIGAARGIQYF
TRBJ2-7,TRBV4-2,NA,NA,TGTGCCAGCAGCCAAGACCGGGACCCGGTCGAGGAGCAGTACTTC,CASSQDRDPVEEQYF
TRBJ2-7,TRBV11-2,once,NA,TGTGCCAGCGGACACTACGAGCAGTACTTC,CASGHYEQYF
TRBJ2-1,TRBV18,NA,TRBD2,TGTGCCAGCTCACCAAGGACTAGCGGGCACTTTTACAATGAGCAGTTCTTC,CASSPRTSGHFYNEQFF
TRBJ2-7,TRBV28,once,TRBD2,TGTGCCAGCAGTCCACTAGCGGGCGTCTACGAGCAGTACTTC,CASSPLAGVYEQYF
TRBJ2-1,TRBV18,NA,NA,TGTGCCAGCTCCCCTGGGGGCGGATCCTACAATGAGCAGTTCTTC,CASSPGGGSYNEQFF
TRBJ2-7,TRBV6-1,NA,NA,TGTGCCAGCAGTCCCGAGTTCGAGCAGTACTTC,CASSPEFEQYF
TRBJ2-3,TRBV6-1,NA,NA,TGTGCCAGCAGTGGGTTTCTGGGACAGCCCGGGGGGACGCAGTATTTT,CASSGFLGQPGGTQYF
TRBJ2-1,TRBV12-2,once,NA,TGTGCAAGTCGCTTAGCGCTGAGGGCGGGATGTAATGAGCAGTTCTTC,CASRLALRAGCNEQFF
TRBJ1-1,TRBV29-1,NA,TRBD1,TGCAGCGGAGACAGGGGTCGGGGCACTGAAGCTTTCTTT,CSGDRGRGTEAFF
TRBJ2-1,TRBV27,NA,TRBD2,TGTGCCAGCAGTCCGCCCCCACTAGCGGGAGGGGTTGAGCAGTTCTTC,CASSPPPLAGGVEQFF
TRBJ2-1,TRBV4-1,NA,NA,TGCGCCAGCAGCCTTAACACAAAGGCACTCCCGTTGCAGTTCTTC,CASSLNTKALPLQFF